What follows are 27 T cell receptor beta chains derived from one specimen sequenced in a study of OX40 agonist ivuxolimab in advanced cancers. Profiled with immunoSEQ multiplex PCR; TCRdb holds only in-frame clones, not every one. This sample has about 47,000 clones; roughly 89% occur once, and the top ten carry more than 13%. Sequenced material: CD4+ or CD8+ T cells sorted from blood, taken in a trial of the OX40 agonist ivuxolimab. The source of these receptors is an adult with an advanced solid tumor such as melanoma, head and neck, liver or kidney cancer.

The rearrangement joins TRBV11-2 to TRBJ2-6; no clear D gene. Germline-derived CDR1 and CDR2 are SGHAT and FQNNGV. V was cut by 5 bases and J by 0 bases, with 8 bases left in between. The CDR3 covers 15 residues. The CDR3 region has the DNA TGTGCCAGCAGCCTGAGAGTCTCTGGGGCCAACGTCCTGACTTTC. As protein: CASSLRVSGANVLTF.

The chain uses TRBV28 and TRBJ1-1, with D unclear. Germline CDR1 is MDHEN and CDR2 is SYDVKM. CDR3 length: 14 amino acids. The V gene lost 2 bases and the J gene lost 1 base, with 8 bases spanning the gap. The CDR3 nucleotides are TGTGCCAGCAGTTTAAAGGGCAGGAACACTGAAGCTTTCTTT. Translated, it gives CASSLKGRNTEAFF.

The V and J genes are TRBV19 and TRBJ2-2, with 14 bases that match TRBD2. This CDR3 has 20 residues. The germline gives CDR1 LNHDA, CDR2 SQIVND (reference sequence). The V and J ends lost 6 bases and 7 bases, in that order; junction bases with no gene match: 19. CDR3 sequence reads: CASRAGGGRLAGGPGGELFF. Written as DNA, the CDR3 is TGTGCCAGTAGAGCCGGAGGGGGCCGACTAGCGGGAGGGCCTGGCGGGGAGCTGTTTTTT.

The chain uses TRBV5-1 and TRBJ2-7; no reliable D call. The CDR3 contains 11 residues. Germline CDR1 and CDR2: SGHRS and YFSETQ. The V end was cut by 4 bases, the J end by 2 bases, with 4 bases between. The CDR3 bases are TGCGCCAGCAGCCTCGCCTACGAGCAGTACTTC. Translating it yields CASSLAYEQYF.

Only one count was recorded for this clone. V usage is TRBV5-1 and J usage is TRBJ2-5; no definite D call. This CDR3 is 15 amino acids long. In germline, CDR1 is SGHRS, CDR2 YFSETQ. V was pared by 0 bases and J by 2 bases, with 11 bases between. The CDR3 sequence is CASSLVAGRQETQYF. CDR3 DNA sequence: TGCGCCAGCAGCTTGGTGGCAGGCCGACAAGAGACCCAGTACTTC.

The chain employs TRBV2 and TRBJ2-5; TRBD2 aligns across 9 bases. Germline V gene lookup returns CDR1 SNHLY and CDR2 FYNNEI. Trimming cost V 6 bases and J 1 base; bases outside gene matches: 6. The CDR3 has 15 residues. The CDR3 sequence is CASSPQTSGQETQYF. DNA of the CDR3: TGTGCCAGCAGCCCACAGACTAGCGGCCAAGAGACCCAGTACTTC.

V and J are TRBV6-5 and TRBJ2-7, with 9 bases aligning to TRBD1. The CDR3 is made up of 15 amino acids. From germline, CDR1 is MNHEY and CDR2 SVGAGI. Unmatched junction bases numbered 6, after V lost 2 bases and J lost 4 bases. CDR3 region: CASSYQGQGVYEQYF. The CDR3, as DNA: TGTGCCAGCAGTTACCAGGGACAGGGTGTTTACGAGCAGTACTTC.

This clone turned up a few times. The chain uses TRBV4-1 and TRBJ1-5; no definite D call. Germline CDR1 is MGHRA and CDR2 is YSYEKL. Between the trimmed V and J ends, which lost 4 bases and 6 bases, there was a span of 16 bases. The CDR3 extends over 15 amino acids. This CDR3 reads CASSLRASTGQPQHF. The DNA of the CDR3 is TGCGCCAGCAGCCTCCGGGCCTCGACGGGTCAGCCCCAGCATTTT.

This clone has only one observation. The CDR3 is CASSLVPGQGKLFF. The CDR3 DNA reads TGTGCCAGCAGCTTGGTCCCGGGACAGGGAAAACTGTTTTTT. This rearrangement joins TRBV5-8 to TRBJ1-4; TRBD1 agrees at 9 bases. Germline CDR1 and CDR2: SGHTS and YDEGEE. This CDR3 has 14 residues. V was pared by 0 bases and J by 10 bases, with 4 bases of the junction left unmatched.

CDR3: CAWSVLTQPQHF. The CDR3 region has the DNA TGTGCCTGGAGTGTACTGACCCAGCCCCAGCATTTT. The chain combines TRBV30 with TRBJ1-5; D gene uncertain. The V end lost 0 bases, the J end lost 7 bases, and 7 bases lay between the germline ends. This CDR3 has 12 residues. Germline V CDR1 and CDR2: GTSNPN, SVGIG (reference sequence).

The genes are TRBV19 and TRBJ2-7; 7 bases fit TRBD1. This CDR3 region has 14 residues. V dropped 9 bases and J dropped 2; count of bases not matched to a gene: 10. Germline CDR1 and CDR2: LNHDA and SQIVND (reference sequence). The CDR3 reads CARKLLTGTYEQYF. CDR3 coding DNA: TGTGCCAGAAAATTACTGACAGGGACCTACGAGCAGTACTTC.

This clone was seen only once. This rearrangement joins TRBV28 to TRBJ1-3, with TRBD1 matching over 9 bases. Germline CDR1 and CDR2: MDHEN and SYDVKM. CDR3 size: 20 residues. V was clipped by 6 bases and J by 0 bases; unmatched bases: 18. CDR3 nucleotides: TGTGCCAGCAGCCGACAGGGGGTCGGGACAGGCATCAGCTCTGGAAACACCATATATTTT. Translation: CASSRQGVGTGISSGNTIYF.

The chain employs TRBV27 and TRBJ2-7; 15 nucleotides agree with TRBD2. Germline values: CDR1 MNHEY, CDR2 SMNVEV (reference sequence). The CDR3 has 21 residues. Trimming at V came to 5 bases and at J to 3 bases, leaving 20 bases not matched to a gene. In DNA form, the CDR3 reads TGTGCCAGCAGTGGGGGCCTCGGGACGCCCGGGACTAGCGGGAGGTACTACGAGCAGTACTTC. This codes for CASSGGLGTPGTSGRYYEQYF.

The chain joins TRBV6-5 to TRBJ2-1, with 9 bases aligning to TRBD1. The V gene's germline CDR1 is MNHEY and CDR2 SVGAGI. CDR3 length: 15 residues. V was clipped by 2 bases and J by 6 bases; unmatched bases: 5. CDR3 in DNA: TGTGCCAGCAGTTACAGCGACAGGGGGTTCAATGAGCAGTTCTTC. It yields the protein CASSYSDRGFNEQFF.

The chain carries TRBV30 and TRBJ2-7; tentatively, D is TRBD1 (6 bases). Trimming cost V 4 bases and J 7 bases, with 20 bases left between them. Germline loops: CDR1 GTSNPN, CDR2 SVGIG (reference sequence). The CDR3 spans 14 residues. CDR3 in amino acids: CAWISPGHIGEQYF. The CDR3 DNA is TGTGCCTGGATAAGCCCGGGACATATTGGGGAGCAGTACTTC.

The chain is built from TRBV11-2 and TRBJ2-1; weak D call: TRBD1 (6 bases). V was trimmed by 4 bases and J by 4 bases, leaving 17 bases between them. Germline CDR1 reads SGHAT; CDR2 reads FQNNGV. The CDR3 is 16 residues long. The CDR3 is CASSSFRDKKYNEQFF. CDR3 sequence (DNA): TGTGCCAGCAGCTCCTTTCGGGACAAGAAATACAATGAGCAGTTCTTC.

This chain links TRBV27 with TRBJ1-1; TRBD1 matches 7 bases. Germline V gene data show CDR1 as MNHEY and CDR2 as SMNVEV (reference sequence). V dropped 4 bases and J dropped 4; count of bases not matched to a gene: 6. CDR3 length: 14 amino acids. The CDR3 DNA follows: TGTGCCAGCAGTTCCTGGCCAGGGGGCACTGAAGCTTTCTTT. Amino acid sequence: CASSSWPGGTEAFF.

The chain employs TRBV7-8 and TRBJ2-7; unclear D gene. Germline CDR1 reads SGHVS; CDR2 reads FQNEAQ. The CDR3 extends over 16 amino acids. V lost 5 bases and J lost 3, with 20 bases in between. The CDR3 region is CASSNTPAGGYYEQYF. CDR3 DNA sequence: TGTGCCAGCAGCAACACCCCGGCCGGCGGATACTACGAGCAGTACTTC.

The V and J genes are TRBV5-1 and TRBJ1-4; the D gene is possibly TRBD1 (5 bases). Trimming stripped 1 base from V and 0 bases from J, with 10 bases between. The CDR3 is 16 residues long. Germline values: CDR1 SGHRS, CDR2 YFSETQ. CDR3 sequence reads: CASSLLGQTTNEKLFF. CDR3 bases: TGCGCCAGCAGCTTGTTAGGACAAACAACTAATGAAAAACTGTTTTTT.

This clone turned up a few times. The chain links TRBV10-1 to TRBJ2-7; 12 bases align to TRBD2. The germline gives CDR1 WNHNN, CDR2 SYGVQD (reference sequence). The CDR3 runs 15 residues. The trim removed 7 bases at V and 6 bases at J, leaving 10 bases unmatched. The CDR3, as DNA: TGCGCCAGCACCCCCCTAGCGGGAGGGCCCCCCGAGCAGTACTTC. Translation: CASTPLAGGPPEQYF.

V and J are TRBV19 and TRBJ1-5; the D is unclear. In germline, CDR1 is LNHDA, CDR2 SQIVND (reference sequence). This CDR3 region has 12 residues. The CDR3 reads CGSGFSNQPQHF. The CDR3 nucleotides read TGTGGTTCAGGTTTTAGCAATCAGCCCCAGCATTTT.

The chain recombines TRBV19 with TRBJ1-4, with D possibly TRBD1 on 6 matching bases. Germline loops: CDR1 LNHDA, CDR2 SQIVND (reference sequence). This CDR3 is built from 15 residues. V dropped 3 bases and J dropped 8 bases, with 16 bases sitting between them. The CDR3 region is CASSIPRTAGEKLFF. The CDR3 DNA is TGTGCCAGTAGTATCCCAAGGACAGCGGGGGAAAAACTGTTTTTT. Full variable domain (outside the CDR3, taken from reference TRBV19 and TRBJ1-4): DGGITQSPKYLFRKEGQNVTLSCEQNLNHDAMYWYRQDPGQGLRLIYYSQIVNDFQKGDIAEGYSVSREKKESFPLTVTSAQKNPTAFYLCASSIPRTAGEKLFFGSGTQLSVL.

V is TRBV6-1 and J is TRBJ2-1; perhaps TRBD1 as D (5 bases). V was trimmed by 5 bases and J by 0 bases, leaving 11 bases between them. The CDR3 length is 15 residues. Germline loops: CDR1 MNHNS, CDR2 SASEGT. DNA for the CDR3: TGTGCCAGCAGTCTTCAGGGTGCCTCCTACAATGAGCAGTTCTTC. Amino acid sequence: CASSLQGASYNEQFF.

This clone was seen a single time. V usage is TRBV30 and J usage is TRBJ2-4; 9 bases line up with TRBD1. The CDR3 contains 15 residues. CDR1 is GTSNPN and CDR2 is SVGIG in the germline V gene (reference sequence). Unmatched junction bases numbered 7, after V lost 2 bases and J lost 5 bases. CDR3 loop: CAWSQYRGQQNIQYF. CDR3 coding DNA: TGTGCCTGGAGTCAATACAGGGGGCAACAAAACATTCAGTACTTC.

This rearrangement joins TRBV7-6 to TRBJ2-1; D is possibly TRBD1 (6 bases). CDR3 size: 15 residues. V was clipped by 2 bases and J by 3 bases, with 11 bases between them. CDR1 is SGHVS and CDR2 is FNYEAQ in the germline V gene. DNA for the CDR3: TGTGCCAGCAGCTTAAGAGGGGACAACTACAATGAGCAGTTCTTC. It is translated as CASSLRGDNYNEQFF.

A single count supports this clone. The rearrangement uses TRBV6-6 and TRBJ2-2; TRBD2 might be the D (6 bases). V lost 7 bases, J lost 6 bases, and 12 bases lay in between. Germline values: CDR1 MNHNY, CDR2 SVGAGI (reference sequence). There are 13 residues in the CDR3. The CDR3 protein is CASTPTSSGELFF. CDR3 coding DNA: TGTGCCAGCACCCCGACTAGTTCCGGGGAGCTGTTTTTT.

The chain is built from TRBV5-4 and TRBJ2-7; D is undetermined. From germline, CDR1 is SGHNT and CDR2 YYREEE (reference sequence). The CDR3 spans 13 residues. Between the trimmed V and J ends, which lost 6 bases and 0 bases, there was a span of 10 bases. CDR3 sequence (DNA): TGTGCCAGCACTGACACAAACTCCTACGAGCAGTACTTC. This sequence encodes CASTDTNSYEQYF.